This passage covers 25 T cell receptor beta chains from one sample sequenced in a study of identical twins. TCRdb recomputed calls from the 5' RACE reads with MiXCR, one row per CDR3 protein. The data contain 150,000 or so distinct CDR3 sequences, approximately 4% of them seen just once; the ten biggest clones take up 8.1%. The sample comprised memory T cells sorted from blood. The receptors come from a man younger than 30 in good health.

This clonotype has a count of ten or more. This chain links TRBV5-1 with TRBJ2-1, with TRBD2 matching 7 bases. The CDR3 is 14 residues long. The germline V gene has CDR1 SGHRS and CDR2 YFSETQ. Unmatched junction bases numbered 11, after V lost 4 bases and J lost 10 bases. Here the CDR3 reads CASSEREGLREQFF. For the CDR3, the DNA is TGCGCCAGCAGCGAGAGGGAGGGCCTACGAGAGCAGTTCTTC.

Ten or more counts support this clonotype. V usage is TRBV20-1 and J usage is TRBJ1-3; tentative D call: TRBD1 (6 bases). Germline V gene data show CDR1 as DFQATT and CDR2 as SNEGSKA (reference sequence). The CDR3 has 14 amino acids. The ends were cut back, 5 bases at V and 2 bases at J, with 13 bases in the middle. Here the CDR3 reads CSAFSTGTGNTIYF. For the CDR3, the DNA is TGCAGTGCTTTTTCAACAGGGACTGGAAACACCATATATTTT.

This clonotype appeared many times. The genes are TRBV6-1 and TRBJ1-6; D is perhaps TRBD1 (5 bases). Trimming removed 6 bases at V and 10 bases at J, with 16 bases between. The CDR3 totals 14 residues. CDR1 and CDR2 from the germline V gene are MNHNS and SASEGT. The CDR3 region is CASSQTLGGSPLHF. The CDR3, as DNA: TGTGCCAGCAGCCAAACCCTTGGGGGGTCACCCCTCCACTTT.

This clonotype was counted many times. V gene TRBV7-3 combines with J gene TRBJ2-1; D is perhaps TRBD1 or TRBD2 (5 bases each). The V gene's germline CDR1 is SGHTA and CDR2 FQGTGA. V was trimmed by 1 base and J by 3 bases, leaving 19 bases between them. This CDR3 spans 18 amino acids. The CDR3 spells CASSLISLSGRGYNEQFF. The CDR3 nucleotides are TGTGCCAGCAGCTTAATTTCTTTATCGGGACGAGGCTACAATGAGCAGTTCTTC. Together with reference TRBV7-3 and TRBJ2-1, the CDR3 gives the full variable domain: GAGVSQTPSNKVTEKGKYVELRCDPISGHTALYWYRQSLGQGPEFLIYFQGTGAADDSGLPNDRFFAVRPEGSVSTLKIQRTERGDSAVYLCASSLISLSGRGYNEQFFGPGTRLTVL.

This clonotype was recorded many times. The CDR3 region is CASSLSETGELFF. CDR3 coding DNA: TGTGCCAGCAGCCTCTCAGAGACCGGGGAGCTGTTTTTT. The gene calls are TRBV6-2 or TRBV6-3 and TRBJ2-2; unclear D gene. CDR3 length: 13 amino acids. Per germline, CDR1 MNHEY and CDR2 SVGEGT. Trimming removed 6 bases at V and 5 bases at J, with 10 bases between.

This clonotype was observed many times. The V gene is TRBV14, the J gene TRBJ2-5; 8 bases map to TRBD1. Germline CDR1 SGHDN, CDR2 FVKESK. CDR3 length: 15 residues. Germline trimming cut 8 bases from V and 5 bases from J; bases unmatched to any gene: 13. In DNA form, the CDR3 reads TGTGCCAGCTCCCGGACAGGGAATGCTGGGGAGACCCAGTACTTC. Protein sequence: CASSRTGNAGETQYF.

This clonotype has a count of ten or more. The chain couples TRBV7-2 to TRBJ2-1; a possible D gene is TRBD2 (5 bases). The CDR3 length is 13 residues. Trimming took 3 bases from V and 6 from J, leaving 9 bases between them. Germline lookup yields CDR1 SGHTA and CDR2 FQGNSA. The CDR3 DNA is TGTGCCAGCAGCTTTGGGAGAACCAATGAGCAGTTCTTC. Protein product: CASSFGRTNEQFF.

The table lists this clonotype with many counts. The V call is TRBV5-1, the J call TRBJ2-2; tentative D call: TRBD1 (6 bases). Germline CDR1 reads SGHRS; CDR2 reads YFSETQ. This CDR3 is 16 amino acids long. V gave up 4 bases and J gave up 0 bases, with 13 bases separating them. CDR3 sequence (DNA): TGCGCCAGCAGCCCAAATACAGGGTCGAACACCGGGGAGCTGTTTTTT. Its translation: CASSPNTGSNTGELFF.

This clonotype has ten or more counts. The chain employs TRBV20-1 and TRBJ1-6; D gene ambiguous. The CDR3 length is 13 residues. From germline, CDR1 is DFQATT and CDR2 SNEGSKA (reference sequence). V was shortened by 4 bases and J by 4 bases, with 8 bases between the two germline ends. In nucleotides, the CDR3 is TGCAGTGCTAATCGAGCTTATAATTCACCCCTCCACTTT. Protein product: CSANRAYNSPLHF.

In this sample, this clonotype turned up a few times. The chain joins TRBV12-3 or TRBV12-4 to TRBJ2-4; 7 nucleotides line up with TRBD2. Trimming cost V 1 base and J 9 bases; bases outside gene matches: 6. This CDR3 has 14 amino acids. Here the CDR3 reads CASSLGVPGGIQYF. CDR3 in DNA: TGTGCCAGCAGTTTAGGCGTGCCGGGGGGCATTCAGTACTTC.

This clonotype was found many times. The V call is TRBV30, the J call TRBJ1-2; D is ambiguous. Germline CDR1 GTSNPN, CDR2 SVGIG (reference sequence). The CDR3 covers 15 residues. Between the trimmed V and J ends, which lost 3 bases and 4 bases, there was a span of 18 bases. As DNA, the CDR3 is TGTGCCTGGAGATCCAAGTCCGGGTCCGGCTATGGCTACACCTTC. Translating it yields CAWRSKSGSGYGYTF.

This clonotype has at least ten counts. V usage is TRBV15 and J usage is TRBJ2-5; TRBD2 matches 8 bases. V was clipped by 3 bases and J by 2 bases; unmatched bases: 2. Per germline, CDR1 LNHNV and CDR2 YYDKDF (reference sequence). The length of the CDR3 is 14 residues. The CDR3 is CATSRGLEQETQYF. As DNA, the CDR3 is TGTGCCACCAGCAGGGGACTAGAGCAAGAGACCCAGTACTTC.

This clonotype showed up many times. The V and J genes are TRBV21-1 and TRBJ2-3; the table's D call, TRBD1, was not checked against the DNA. TRBV21-1 is noted as a pseudogene. There are 18 residues in the CDR3. CDR3 nucleotide sequence: TGTGCCAGCAGCATTGAACCGGGACACCTATACCGCACAGATACGCAGTATTTT. This encodes CASSIEPGHLYRTDTQYF.

This clonotype was seen ten or more times. The chain links TRBV7-2 to TRBJ2-5, with 8 positions matching TRBD2. The CDR3 contains 14 residues. The germline V gene encodes CDR1 SGHTA and CDR2 FQGNSA. Trimming removed 6 bases from V and 5 bases from J; junction bases left unmatched: 8. The CDR3 here is CASRVSGEFETQYF. The CDR3 bases are TGTGCCAGCAGGGTTAGCGGGGAGTTCGAGACCCAGTACTTC.

This clonotype was counted ten times or more. This chain joins TRBV12-3 or TRBV12-4 and TRBJ1-1; no firm D call. This CDR3 comprises 12 residues. The V end lost 0 bases, the J end lost 3 bases, and 2 bases lay between the germline ends. CDR3 in amino acids: CASSLAYTEAFF. In DNA form, the CDR3 reads TGTGCCAGCAGTTTAGCGTACACTGAAGCTTTCTTT.

This clonotype was seen only a few times. In DNA form, the CDR3 reads TGTGCGGGTGAGCACTGGGGGACCTACGAGCAGTACGTC. Translation gives CAGEHWGTYEQYV. The chain couples TRBV30 to TRBJ2-7; D possibly matches TRBD1 or TRBD2 (5 bases each). Germline lookup yields CDR1 GTSNPN and CDR2 SVGIG (reference sequence). The CDR3 has 13 residues.

This clonotype has just a few counts. The V call is TRBV5-1, the J call TRBJ1-1; weak D call: TRBD1 (6 bases). The germline gives CDR1 SGHRS, CDR2 YFSETQ. With 4 bases removed from V and 1 base from J, the gap between germline ends came to 23 bases. This CDR3 spans 18 amino acids. The CDR3 nucleotides are TGCGCCAGCAGCACACAGTCCCCCGGGGGCCTTTCGAACACTGAAGCTTTCTTT. It is translated as CASSTQSPGGLSNTEAFF.

This clonotype was observed many times. This chain connects TRBV18 to TRBJ2-7; D gene unclear. The V gene lost 3 bases and the J gene lost 5 bases, with 5 bases spanning the gap. The CDR3 consists of 11 residues. CDR1 and CDR2 (germline): KGHSH, LQKENI. The CDR3, as DNA: TGTGCCAGCTCACCGACGGACGAGCAGTACTTC. Encoded protein: CASSPTDEQYF. Complete variable domain (other parts from reference TRBV18 and TRBJ2-7): NAGVMQNPRHLVRRRGQEARLRCSPMKGHSHVYWYRQLPEEGLKFMVYLQKENIIDESGMPKERFSAEFPKEGPSILRIQQVVRGDSAAYFCASSPTDEQYFGPGTRLTVT.

This clonotype was seen at least ten times. V usage is TRBV10-2 and J usage is TRBJ2-1, with 10 positions matching TRBD2. In germline, CDR1 is WSHSY, CDR2 SAAADI. Losses at the gene ends were 6 bases for V and 6 bases for J; bases not matched to a gene: 8. This CDR3 is built from 15 residues. CDR3 sequence (DNA): TGCGCCAGCAGGGAAGCGGGAGGGCAAGGCAATGAGCAGTTCTTC. It is translated as CASREAGGQGNEQFF.

This clonotype was picked up many times. V is TRBV7-3 and J is TRBJ1-1; no firm D call. CDR1 is SGHTA, CDR2 FQGTGA, per germline. The CDR3 runs to 13 residues. The V end was cut by 3 bases, the J end by 4 bases, with 9 bases between. CDR3 nucleotide sequence: TGTGCCAGCAGCTTGCTTTTGGGCACTGAAGCTTTCTTT. Translating it yields CASSLLLGTEAFF.

This clonotype was recorded at least ten times. The rearrangement uses TRBV12-3 or TRBV12-4 and TRBJ1-2; TRBD1 is a possible D gene (5 bases). This CDR3 is 14 amino acids long. V was trimmed by 11 bases and J by 13 bases, leaving 29 bases between them. The CDR3 loop is CACQIRTGSSRGTF. In nucleotides, the CDR3 is TGTGCCTGCCAGATTCGGACGGGGAGTTCTAGGGGCACCTTC.

This clonotype appeared many times. The chain couples TRBV15 to TRBJ1-5; tentatively, D is TRBD1 (5 bases). Germline CDR1 reads LNHNV; CDR2 reads YYDKDF (reference sequence). There are 14 residues in the CDR3. Trimming took 1 base from V and 6 from J, leaving 10 bases between them. The DNA of the CDR3 is TGTGCCACCAGCAGAGGGGGACTCGGTCAGCCCCAGCATTTT. Translated, it gives CATSRGGLGQPQHF.

This clonotype was seen repeatedly, ten times or more. CDR3 sequence: CSALKPGHKETQYF. For the CDR3, the DNA is TGCAGTGCCCTAAAGCCGGGACACAAAGAGACCCAGTACTTC. V is TRBV20-1 and J is TRBJ2-5, with a tentative D call TRBD1 (6 bases). The V end was cut by 6 bases, the J end by 3 bases, with 17 bases between. This CDR3 contains 14 residues. CDR1 is DFQATT and CDR2 is SNEGSKA in the germline V gene (reference sequence).

This clonotype was seen many times. The rearrangement joins TRBV10-3 to TRBJ2-3, with 9 positions matching TRBD1. The junction had 2 bases not matched to a gene; V was cut back by 8 bases and J by 5 bases. The germline gives CDR1 ENHRY, CDR2 SYGVKD. The CDR3 runs 12 residues. The CDR3 here is CAIGDREDTQYF. The CDR3 DNA reads as TGTGCCATCGGGGACAGGGAAGATACGCAGTATTTT.

This clonotype was seen a few times. V gene TRBV7-2 combines with J gene TRBJ2-1, with D perhaps matching TRBD2 (6 bases). V shed 1 base and J shed 6 bases, with 13 bases lying between them. The CDR3 covers 15 residues. Looked up from germline, CDR1 is SGHTA and CDR2 is FQGNSA. The chain's CDR3 is CASSLVGTPLNEQFF. CDR3 DNA: TGTGCCAGCAGCTTAGTAGGGACTCCCCTCAATGAGCAGTTCTTC.